The present TCR beta chain was sequenced within a study of control samples from healthy donors and cancer patients (dated by TCRdb to 2020 to 2022). Receptor amplification or capture employed the immunoSEQ multiplex PCR assay. TCRdb took over this immuneACCESS table, retaining in-frame rearrangements with V and J assigned. Such tables are incomplete; in checked studies, under half of the missing clones stem from an unresolved V gene, and the remainder is unexplained. Within this sample are under 150,000 clones, with around 90% of them counted one time only. 2% to 3% of the sample is taken by the ten largest. About this clone: The antigen this receptor binds is unknown. Base qualities are not provided; no much larger clone lies one nucleotide away.

V was cut back by 8 bases and J by 1 base, leaving a gap of 11 bases between them. The CDR3 sequence holds 13 residues, the cysteine and phenylalanine included. Only the CDR3 DNA stays, 39 bases, in frame from base 1. This clonotype was obtained from a woman in her 70s in good health. Sequenced: blood. The sequence links TRBV12-3 or TRBV12-4 to TRBJ1-1; no D gene call is confident. The base sequence is TGTGCCAGCGCAAGATGGGAGAACACTGAAGCTTTCTTT. This codes for CASARWENTEAFF.